The clone carrying this T cell receptor beta chain was recorded many times. The sample is drawn from a study of T cells after yellow fever vaccination. J gave up 9 bases and V 4 bases, and 12 bases lay outside the gene matches. CDR1 is SGHRS, CDR2 YFSETQ, per germline. This CDR3 is built from 15 residues. TCRdb re-derived calls from the 5' RACE reads in MiXCR, one entry per CDR3 protein. Of 25,000 to 30,000 distinct CDR3 sequences listed, under 5.5% were seen once; the top ten hold less than 50%. The receptor's source is a man younger than 35 who received the YFV17D yellow fever vaccine. V and J are TRBV5-1 and TRBJ2-1, with 8 bases fitting TRBD2. Sequencing used PBMCs, either bulk or a sorted T-cell subset (CD4+, CD8+, memory, or dextramer-sorted; not recorded which), obtained on the day of the yellow fever booster vaccination. CDR3 in DNA: TGCGCCAGCAGCCAAGAGGGGACTAGTTCCCGTGAGCAGTTCTTC. Amino acid sequence: CASSQEGTSSREQFF.